A single T cell receptor (beta chain) is shown here with its context. The repertoire was sequenced with immunoSEQ multiplex PCR; TCRdb's copy has only in-frame clones and lacks some. The table has fewer than 85,000 clones, about 90% seen once. There are 15 residues in the CDR3. Germline trimming cut 7 bases from V and 5 bases from J; bases unmatched to any gene: 12. Germline assignment: CDR1 MNHEY and CDR2 SMNVEV (reference sequence). These data belong to a study of T cell changes during pregnancy in multiple sclerosis. The material sequenced was peripheral blood, taken in the first trimester of pregnancy. This chain connects TRBV27 to TRBJ2-5; 8 bases line up with TRBD1. The receptor was isolated from a female donor in good health, enrolled as a control in a pregnancy study. CDR3 nucleotide sequence: TGTGCCAGCAAGTCAGGGCAGGGGGCTTGGGAGACCCAGTACTTC. It codes for CASKSGQGAWETQYF.